This TCR beta chain was found in a study of CD8 T cells in ankylosing spondylitis. Findings of the study overall: Within ankylosing spondylitis blood, a TCR beta motif made up of fewer than ten highly homologous variants appeared to be characteristic.

Making use of molecular barcodes, quantitative 5'-RACE generated TCR beta libraries. TCRdb reprocessed the 5' RACE reads with MiXCR, giving one entry per CDR3 protein. The sample shows under 10,000 distinct CDR3 sequences, around 4.2% of them seen only once. In germline, CDR1 is SGDLS, CDR2 YYNGEE. V lost 2 bases, J lost 8 bases, and 9 bases lay in between. The CDR3 is 12 residues long. This clonotype was found many times. The antigen remains undetermined. Sequencing was carried out using blood, either unsorted or a sorted T cell fraction (not recorded which). The chain recombines TRBV9 with TRBJ2-3; D not resolved. The receptor was derived from a female donor with ankylosing spondylitis or in good health (not recorded which). The CDR3: CASSVSARTQYF. CDR3 nucleotide sequence: TGTGCCAGCAGCGTGTCAGCGCGTACGCAGTATTTT.